This T cell receptor beta chain was identified in a study of shared clonotypes between healthy human individuals. V trimming: 5 bases; J trimming: 6 bases; junction bases outside the gene matches: 6. The CDR3 spans 15 residues. CDR1 and CDR2 (germline): SEHNR, FQNEAQ (reference sequence). This table comes from immunoSEQ multiplex PCR, and its TCRdb copy is limited to in-frame clones, with some not included. The table shows roughly 1,800,000 clones, with approximately 95% occurring only once. Cells designated naive CD8 were CD45RO-negative and were positively selected for CCR7, with terminally differentiated effector memory CD45RA+ cells excluded.

Sequencing was done on a sample of naive CD8+ T cells sorted from blood. The genes are TRBV7-9 and TRBJ2-2; 10 bases agree with TRBD2. This TCR was sampled from a man in his late teens or twenties in good health. CDR3 bases: TGTGCCAGCAGCCCCTGGACTAGCGGTGCCGGGGAGCTGTTTTTT. Protein: CASSPWTSGAGELFF.